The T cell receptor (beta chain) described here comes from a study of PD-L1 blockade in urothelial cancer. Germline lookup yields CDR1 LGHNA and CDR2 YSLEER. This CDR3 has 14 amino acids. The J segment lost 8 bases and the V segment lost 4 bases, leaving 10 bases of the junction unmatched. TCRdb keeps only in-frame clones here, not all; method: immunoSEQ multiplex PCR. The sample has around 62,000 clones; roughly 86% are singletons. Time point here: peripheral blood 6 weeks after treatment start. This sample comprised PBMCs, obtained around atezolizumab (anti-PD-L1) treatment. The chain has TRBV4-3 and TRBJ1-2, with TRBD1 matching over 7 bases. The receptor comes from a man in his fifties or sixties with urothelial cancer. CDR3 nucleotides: TGCGCCAGCAGCCGAGAATCTGGGGACAGAGGCTACACCTTC. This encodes CASSRESGDRGYTF.